This TCR beta chain comes out of a study of blood T cell repertoires in COVID-19. At the level of the study: The analysed material was cDNA or gDNA that came from T cells, B-cell-depleted T cells, or PBMCs.

Study members were between roughly 18 and 100 years old and lived in 20 to 30 US regions. The repertoire was sequenced with immunoSEQ multiplex PCR; TCRdb's copy has only in-frame clones and lacks some. The sample holds approximately 290,000 clones, 80% to 90% seen once. The CDR3 loop spans 17 amino acids. Trimming cost V 0 bases and J 4 bases, with 16 bases left between them. The germline V gene has CDR1 LGHNA and CDR2 YNFKEQ. This clone appeared many times. Material for sequencing was PBMCs or T cells enriched from blood (not recorded which). V is TRBV4-2 and J is TRBJ1-3; D is perhaps TRBD1 (5 bases). The TCR sequence derives from a woman aged 30 to 39 who had recovered from COVID-19. Written as DNA, the CDR3 is TGTGCCAGCAGCCAAGATCTATCCGGGGGAATGGGAAACACCATATATTTT. Its protein product is CASSQDLSGGMGNTIYF.